Listed here are 28 T cell receptor beta chains from one sample, sequenced in a study of T cells after yellow fever vaccination. TCRdb independently ran MiXCR on the 5' RACE reads; one entry per CDR3 protein. The sample records about 210,000 distinct CDR3 sequences, around 3.1% being singletons. The sample consisted of CD4+ T cells sorted from PBMCs, taken 10 days after the yellow fever booster vaccination. The receptor set was obtained from a man aged 18 to 30 who received the YFV17D yellow fever vaccine.

This clonotype was seen repeatedly, ten times or more. This chain uses TRBV6-6 with TRBJ1-6, with no clear D. This CDR3 contains 14 residues. V shed 0 bases and J shed 10 bases, with 10 bases lying between them. Germline V gene data show CDR1 as MNHNY and CDR2 as SVGAGI (reference sequence). CDR3 loop: CASSYSTGGSPLHF. The CDR3 DNA reads as TGTGCCAGCAGTTACTCGACCGGAGGCTCACCCCTCCACTTT.

The rearrangement links TRBV7-3 to TRBJ2-3; D call uncertain. The ends were cut back, 6 bases at V and 5 bases at J, with 15 bases in the middle. CDR1 is SGHTA, CDR2 FQGTGA, per germline. The length of the CDR3 is 14 residues. CDR3 protein: CASSFRTAQDTQYF. The CDR3 region has the DNA TGTGCCAGCAGTTTCAGGACCGCCCAAGATACGCAGTATTTT.

This clonotype was seen only a few times. J is TRBJ1-1 and V is TRBV18, with TRBD1 identical over 7 bases. V shed 1 base and J 0 bases; nucleotides not matched to a gene: 2. CDR1 is KGHSH, CDR2 LQKENI, per germline. The CDR3 is 15 amino acids. The CDR3 spells CASSPRGTVNTEAFF. CDR3 in DNA: TGTGCCAGCTCACCACGAGGGACAGTGAACACTGAAGCTTTCTTT.

This chain connects TRBV7-2 to TRBJ2-3; TRBD2 is a possible D gene (6 bases). Germline V CDR1 and CDR2: SGHTA, FQGNSA. This CDR3 comprises 14 residues. V was shortened by 4 bases and J by 2 bases, with 10 bases between the two germline ends. The DNA for the CDR3 is TGTGCCAGCAGCTCGGGACTTTACACAGATACGCAGTATTTT. Translating it yields CASSSGLYTDTQYF.

At least ten counts were recorded for this clonotype. The rearrangement links TRBV20-1 to TRBJ2-1, with 12 bases lining up with TRBD2. CDR1 is DFQATT and CDR2 is SNEGSKA in the germline V gene (reference sequence). This CDR3 has 14 amino acids. The V segment lost 6 bases and the J segment 3 bases; nucleotides outside the gene matches: 3. CDR3 coding DNA: TGCAGTGCAACTAGCGGGGGGCTCTACAATGAGCAGTTCTTC. It translates to CSATSGGLYNEQFF.

This clonotype was seen repeatedly, ten times or more. The chain uses TRBV10-3 and TRBJ1-2; 7 nucleotides line up with TRBD1. Germline values: CDR1 ENHRY, CDR2 SYGVKD. The ends lost 6 bases at V and 10 bases at J; junction bases unmatched: 11. This CDR3 has 13 residues. The CDR3 spells CAISGGDRGAYTF. CDR3 in DNA: TGTGCCATCAGCGGCGGGGACAGAGGGGCCTACACCTTC.

The genes are TRBV14 and TRBJ1-6; TRBD1 matches 9 bases. Germline values: CDR1 SGHDN, CDR2 FVKESK. Losses at the gene ends were 0 bases for V and 8 bases for J; bases not matched to a gene: 2. This CDR3 has 15 residues. CDR3 nucleotides: TGTGCCAGCAGCCAAGAACGGACAGGGGATTCACCCCTCCACTTT. As protein: CASSQERTGDSPLHF.

This clonotype was counted ten times or more. The chain joins TRBV6-6 to TRBJ2-7; 7 nucleotides match TRBD1. The V segment lost 6 bases and the J segment 3 bases; nucleotides outside the gene matches: 2. Looked up from germline, CDR1 is MNHNY and CDR2 is SVGAGI (reference sequence). The CDR3 has 12 amino acids. CDR3 nucleotide sequence: TGTGCCAGCAGCCCAGGGGGCTACGAGCAGTACGTC. Translation gives CASSPGGYEQYV.

This chain connects TRBV5-1 to TRBJ1-5, with D maybe TRBD1 (5 bases). Trimming took off 0 bases at V and 7 bases at J, with 14 bases between the two ends. CDR1 is SGHRS and CDR2 is YFSETQ in the germline V gene. The CDR3 has 15 residues. Here the CDR3 reads CASSLAGRVGQPQHF. The CDR3 DNA sequence: TGCGCCAGCAGCTTGGCGGGCAGGGTGGGACAGCCCCAGCATTTT.

This clonotype came up many times. The V call is TRBV7-3, the J call TRBJ2-2; D is uncertain. The CDR3 length is 14 residues. Germline-derived CDR1 and CDR2 are SGHTA and FQGTGA. Trimming shortened V by 5 bases and J by 6 bases, and 13 bases separated the two germline ends. CDR3 sequence (DNA): TGTGCCAGCAGCACCATACCGTTCGCCGGGGAGCTGTTTTTT. This translates into CASSTIPFAGELFF. The whole variable domain, remainder taken from reference TRBV7-3 and TRBJ2-2, is GAGVSQTPSNKVTEKGKYVELRCDPISGHTALYWYRQSLGQGPEFLIYFQGTGAADDSGLPNDRFFAVRPEGSVSTLKIQRTERGDSAVYLCASSTIPFAGELFFGEGSRLTVL.

This clonotype was seen only a few times. The rearrangement links TRBV4-1 to TRBJ2-5; 10 bases agree with TRBD1. This CDR3 is built from 16 residues. Trimming cost V 1 base and J 4 bases; bases outside gene matches: 6. Germline CDR1 is MGHRA and CDR2 is YSYEKL. In nucleotides, the CDR3 is TGCGCCAGCAGCCAAGTCCAGGGACAGGGGCGAGAGACCCAGTACTTC. Encoded protein: CASSQVQGQGRETQYF.

This clonotype came up many times. This chain connects TRBV7-3 to TRBJ2-5; D is uncertain. The germline V gene encodes CDR1 SGHTA and CDR2 FQGTGA. V gave up 8 bases and J gave up 1 base, with 11 bases separating them. The CDR3 totals 13 residues. The CDR3 protein is CASGSGPQETQYF. The CDR3 coding sequence is TGTGCCAGCGGATCCGGGCCCCAAGAGACCCAGTACTTC.

The chain uses TRBV20-1 and TRBJ1-1; the D is unclear. V lost 3 bases and J lost 2, with 13 bases in between. The germline V gene has CDR1 DFQATT and CDR2 SNEGSKA (reference sequence). The CDR3 is made up of 14 amino acids. CDR3 sequence: CSAREGWGNTEAFF. The CDR3, as DNA: TGCAGTGCTAGGGAAGGTTGGGGAAACACTGAAGCTTTCTTT.

V is TRBV11-2 and J is TRBJ2-1; perhaps D is TRBD1 or TRBD2 (6 bases each). Germline CDR1 reads SGHAT; CDR2 reads FQNNGV. The CDR3 loop spans 16 amino acids. Trimming took 3 bases from V and 0 from J, leaving 12 bases between them. In DNA form, the CDR3 reads TGTGCCAGCAGCTTTGTCGCGGGACACTCCTACAATGAGCAGTTCTTC. Translation: CASSFVAGHSYNEQFF.

This clonotype was observed at least ten times. The chain combines TRBV10-3 with TRBJ2-2; 7 positions match TRBD1. The J segment lost 5 bases and the V segment lost 7 bases, leaving 4 bases of the junction unmatched. CDR1 ENHRY and CDR2 SYGVKD come from the germline V gene. The length of the CDR3 is 13 residues. The CDR3: CAIKGAGTGELFF. CDR3 DNA sequence: TGTGCCATCAAGGGGGCTGGAACCGGGGAGCTGTTTTTT.

This sequence joins TRBV7-9 and TRBJ2-5; D is unclear. Trimming removed 1 base at V and 3 bases at J, with 3 bases between. The CDR3 has 12 residues. Germline V gene lookup returns CDR1 SEHNR and CDR2 FQNEAQ (reference sequence). In nucleotides, the CDR3 is TGTGCCAGCAGCTTAGTGAAAGAGACCCAGTACTTC. Translating it yields CASSLVKETQYF.

This clonotype was picked up a small number of times. The chain couples TRBV7-3 to TRBJ1-2, with D unclear. The CDR3 extends over 15 amino acids. The germline gives CDR1 SGHTA, CDR2 FQGTGA. V lost 2 bases and J 2 bases, leaving 12 bases between the germline ends. This CDR3 is CASSLLRVANYGYTF. The CDR3 DNA sequence: TGTGCCAGCAGCTTACTCCGAGTTGCCAACTATGGCTACACCTTC.

This clonotype has a count of ten or more. V gene TRBV5-1 combines with J gene TRBJ2-1; either TRBD1 or TRBD2 may fit D (5 bases each). Trimming pared 4 bases from V and 4 bases from J, leaving 12 bases between. This CDR3 contains 14 residues. Germline values: CDR1 SGHRS, CDR2 YFSETQ. The CDR3 bases are TGCGCCAGCAGCCAGGGACGGTCTTACAATGAGCAGTTCTTC. Translated: CASSQGRSYNEQFF.

This clonotype came up a few times. V gene TRBV24-1 combines with J gene TRBJ2-2, with D possibly being TRBD2 (5 bases). Germline V gene lookup returns CDR1 KGHDR and CDR2 SFDVKD. V was pared by 9 bases and J by 7 bases, with 8 bases between. The length of the CDR3 is 11 residues. The CDR3 is CATEGSGELFF. The CDR3 DNA reads as TGTGCCACCGAGGGCAGCGGGGAGCTGTTTTTT.

The sample holds many counts of this clonotype. V usage is TRBV5-1 and J usage is TRBJ2-3, with D unclear. The CDR3 sequence is 14 residues long. Trimming took off 0 bases at V and 2 bases at J, with 7 bases between the two ends. In germline, CDR1 is SGHRS, CDR2 YFSETQ. In nucleotides, the CDR3 is TGCGCCAGCAGCTTGGGTAGATACACAGATACGCAGTATTTT. Its protein is CASSLGRYTDTQYF.

This clonotype showed up many times. CDR3 in DNA: TGTGCCAGCACCCTCAACAGGGGCACCGGGGAGCTGTTTTTT. Translation gives CASTLNRGTGELFF. V gene TRBV6-5 combines with J gene TRBJ2-2; 7 bases align to TRBD1. The trim removed 7 bases at V and 4 bases at J, leaving 6 bases unmatched. The CDR3 is 14 amino acids. CDR1 is MNHEY and CDR2 is SVGAGI in the germline V gene.

This chain uses TRBV4-1 with TRBJ2-7; D gene unclear. Germline CDR1 is MGHRA and CDR2 is YSYEKL. V shed 2 bases and J shed 8 bases, with 16 bases lying between them. The CDR3 has 14 residues. The DNA of the CDR3 is TGCGCCAGCAGCCAACCCGAGACCGCCGTACAGCAGTACTTC. This translates into CASSQPETAVQQYF.

This clonotype was recorded a few times. DNA of the CDR3: TGTGCCAGCAGCCAAGAGGGGGGCACAGATACGCAGTATTTT. As protein: CASSQEGGTDTQYF. V gene TRBV3-1 combines with J gene TRBJ2-3; TRBD1 or TRBD2 may be the D gene (5 bases each). Deletions cut 0 bases from V and 1 base from J, with 5 bases between. Germline-derived CDR1 and CDR2 are LGHDT and YNNKEL (reference sequence). The CDR3 is made up of 14 amino acids.

The CDR3 sequence: CSARKDSYNEQFF. The CDR3 region has the DNA TGCAGTGCTAGAAAGGACTCCTACAATGAGCAGTTCTTC. The chain is built from TRBV20-1 and TRBJ2-1, with D uncertain. Trimming shortened V by 2 bases and J by 0 bases, and 5 bases separated the two germline ends. The CDR3 covers 13 residues. Germline-derived CDR1 and CDR2 are DFQATT and SNEGSKA (reference sequence).

This clonotype occurred many times. This rearrangement joins TRBV7-9 to TRBJ2-7; tentatively, D is TRBD1 (6 bases). CDR3 length: 15 residues. Looked up from germline, CDR1 is SEHNR and CDR2 is FQNEAQ (reference sequence). The V and J ends lost 1 base and 3 bases respectively, with 13 bases between them. The CDR3 loop reads CASSLGAGVDYEQYF. CDR3 coding DNA: TGTGCCAGCAGCTTAGGGGCAGGGGTTGACTACGAGCAGTACTTC. Complete variable domain (other parts from reference TRBV7-9 and TRBJ2-7): DTGVSQNPRHKITKRGQNVTFRCDPISEHNRLYWYRQTLGQGPEFLTYFQNEAQLEKSRLLSDRFSAERPKGSFSTLEIQRTEQGDSAMYLCASSLGAGVDYEQYFGPGTRLTVT.

The chain uses TRBV20-1 and TRBJ1-4, with D possibly matching TRBD1 (5 bases). From germline, CDR1 is DFQATT and CDR2 SNEGSKA (reference sequence). V was cut by 0 bases and J by 6 bases, with 14 bases left in between. This CDR3 is built from 15 residues. This chain's CDR3 is CSARDQAGGDEKLFF. In DNA form, the CDR3 reads TGCAGTGCTAGAGACCAAGCCGGGGGGGATGAAAAACTGTTTTTT.

In its sample, this clonotype was seen many times. The V call is TRBV29-1, the J call TRBJ1-2; 8 bases agree with TRBD1. CDR3 length equals 14 residues. V shed 7 bases, J shed 4 bases, and the junction held 11 bases outside the gene matches. Germline values: CDR1 SQVTM, CDR2 ANQGSEA. CDR3 protein: CSATNGDRIYGYTF. The CDR3, as DNA: TGCAGCGCCACGAATGGGGACAGGATCTATGGCTACACCTTC.

The sample holds a few counts of this clonotype. The V call is TRBV6-6, the J call TRBJ2-4, with 7 bases aligning to TRBD1. This CDR3 has 15 residues. The J segment lost 3 bases and the V segment lost 3 bases, leaving 5 bases of the junction unmatched. CDR1 MNHNY and CDR2 SVGAGI come from the germline V gene (reference sequence). The chain's CDR3 is CASSYRQGFKNIQYF. CDR3 nucleotide sequence: TGTGCCAGCAGTTATAGACAGGGATTCAAAAACATTCAGTACTTC.